The 30 T cell receptor beta chains below were found in one sample sequenced in a study of T cell responses to AZD1222 COVID-19 vaccine. Assay: immunoSEQ multiplex PCR; the TCRdb copy retains only in-frame clones and omits some. The profile shows fewer than 120,000 clones, about 85% of them singletons. Here the sequenced sample was peripheral blood, taken on day 0 of AZD1222 vaccination. The receptor set was obtained from an adult in good health.

This chain links TRBV3-1 (or the pseudogene TRBV3-2) with TRBJ1-2; tentatively, D is TRBD1 (6 bases). The germline V and J ends were trimmed by 4 bases and 7 bases, with 13 bases remaining between them. The CDR3 spans 13 residues. Germline CDR1 and CDR2: LGHDT and YNNKEL (reference sequence). This chain's CDR3 is CASSRISGAGYTF. CDR3 sequence (DNA): TGTGCCAGCAGCCGCATATCAGGGGCTGGCTACACCTTC.

The V and J genes are TRBV15 and TRBJ2-2, with 14 bases lining up with TRBD2. J was trimmed by 4 bases and V by 1 base; bases with no gene match: 11. Germline CDR1 is LNHNV and CDR2 is YYDKDF (reference sequence). The CDR3 has 20 amino acids. The CDR3 is CATSRGLAGGLGYATGELFF. For the CDR3, the DNA is TGTGCCACCAGCAGAGGACTAGCGGGGGGGCTTGGATATGCCACCGGGGAGCTGTTTTTT.

In the case of this clone: This is likely a read error, given that the CDR3 carries no conserved phenylalanine or tryptophan at its end. No DNA is shown, since the ends of the CDR3 on it are uncertain; the CDR3 is the one TCRdb lists. V and J are TRBV19 and TRBJ1-5; the table's D gene call, TRBD1, was not cross checked with the DNA. Germline lookup yields CDR1 LNHDA and CDR2 SQIVND (reference sequence). The CDR3 length equals 9 residues, ends included. Here the CDR3 reads CASSIPGQI.

The CDR3 sequence is CASRERGLRGYTF. The CDR3 nucleotides are TGTGCCAGCAGGGAAAGGGGGTTACGAGGCTACACCTTC. The V gene is TRBV27, the J gene TRBJ1-2, with D perhaps matching TRBD1 (6 bases). Germline assignment: CDR1 MNHEY and CDR2 SMNVEV (reference sequence). The CDR3 has 13 residues. V lost 6 bases, J lost 8 bases, and 16 bases lay in between.

This clone was picked up a small number of times. The chain links TRBV6-5 to TRBJ1-2; weak D call: TRBD1 (6 bases). Trimming left V 0 bases short and J 9 bases short, with 11 bases between. Germline values: CDR1 MNHEY, CDR2 SVGAGI. The CDR3 is made up of 13 amino acids. CDR3: CASSYSVDSRYTF. The DNA for the CDR3 is TGTGCCAGCAGTTACTCGGTGGACAGTCGCTACACCTTC.

This clone came up once. The V call is TRBV19, the J call TRBJ2-4; D uncertain. The V gene's germline CDR1 is LNHDA and CDR2 SQIVND (reference sequence). The CDR3 runs to 17 residues. Trimming pared 3 bases from V and 0 bases from J, leaving 15 bases between. The CDR3 DNA reads as TGTGCCAGTAGTATTTGGGGTCAGGTGGAAGCCAAAAACATTCAGTACTTC. Its translation is CASSIWGQVEAKNIQYF.

V gene TRBV4-1 combines with J gene TRBJ2-5; D gene unclear. This CDR3 spans 14 amino acids. With 2 bases removed from V and 5 bases from J, the gap between germline ends came to 12 bases. CDR1 is MGHRA and CDR2 is YSYEKL in the germline V gene. CDR3 residues: CASSQSSSPETQYF. CDR3 in DNA: TGCGCCAGCAGCCAATCCTCCTCCCCGGAGACCCAGTACTTC.

The chain is built from TRBV19 and TRBJ2-2; no reliable D call. Per the germline V gene, CDR1 is LNHDA and CDR2 is SQIVND (reference sequence). The CDR3 spans 11 residues. The V gene lost 7 bases and the J gene lost 6 bases, with 6 bases spanning the gap. DNA for the CDR3: TGTGCCAGTACCCGCGCCGGGGAGCTGTTTTTT. This gives the protein CASTRAGELFF.

V and J are TRBV11-3 and TRBJ2-7, with D hard to call. The CDR3 runs to 13 residues. V was shortened by 0 bases and J by 5 bases, with 8 bases between the two germline ends. Germline lookup yields CDR1 SGHNT and CDR2 YENEEA. The CDR3 spells CASSLESWDEQYF. In DNA, the CDR3 is TGTGCCAGCAGCTTAGAAAGTTGGGACGAGCAGTACTTC. Variable domain in full (rest from reference TRBV11-3 and TRBJ2-7): EAGVVQSPRYKIIEKKQPVAFWCNPISGHNTLYWYLQNLGQGPELLIRYENEEAVDDSQLPKDRFSAERLKGVDSTLKIQPAELGDSAVYLCASSLESWDEQYFGPGTRLTVT.

J is TRBJ2-7 and V is TRBV10-1; D may correspond to TRBD1 or TRBD2 (5 bases each). This CDR3 is built from 12 residues. Trimming cost V 8 bases and J 6 bases, with 14 bases left between them. Germline V gives CDR1 WNHNN, CDR2 SYGVQD (reference sequence). The CDR3 region has the DNA TGCGCCAGCGGGACGTCCGCATCCGAGCAGTACTTC. The encoded protein is CASGTSASEQYF.

The chain has TRBV29-1 and TRBJ2-7; TRBD1 or TRBD2 may be the D gene (6 bases each). The CDR3 covers 18 residues. V lost 1 base and J 2 bases, leaving 24 bases between the germline ends. Germline CDR1 and CDR2: SQVTM and ANQGSEA. DNA of the CDR3: TGCAGCGTTGAAGCTCCCATACCTGGTGCCGGGGGCACCTACGAGCAGTACTTC. It translates to CSVEAPIPGAGGTYEQYF.

V is TRBV7-9 and J is TRBJ2-7; a possible D gene is TRBD2 (6 bases). The germline V gene encodes CDR1 SEHNR and CDR2 FQNEAQ (reference sequence). V was clipped by 1 base and J by 3 bases, with 13 bases between them. The CDR3 contains 15 residues. The CDR3 loop is CASSLGTLGGYEQYF. Here the CDR3 DNA reads TGTGCCAGCAGCTTAGGGACATTGGGAGGCTACGAGCAGTACTTC.

The chain uses TRBV5-4 and TRBJ2-1; TRBD1 is a possible D gene (5 bases). Trimming left V 4 bases short and J 7 bases short, with 12 bases between. The CDR3 has 13 residues. Per the germline V gene, CDR1 is SGHNT and CDR2 is YYREEE (reference sequence). The CDR3 DNA follows: TGTGCCAGCAGCCCCCCTAGGGGAAATGAGCAGTTCTTC. The encoded protein is CASSPPRGNEQFF.

The V call is TRBV30, the J call TRBJ2-2; unclear D gene. The CDR3 is 12 amino acids. Germline CDR1 and CDR2: GTSNPN and SVGIG (reference sequence). Deletions cut 5 bases from V and 2 bases from J, with 6 bases between. As DNA, the CDR3 is TGTGCCTGGTGTCCTAACACCGGGGAGCTGTTTTTT. Translation: CAWCPNTGELFF.

V usage is TRBV10-2 and J usage is TRBJ1-2, with 7 bases lining up with TRBD1. Trimming at V came to 6 bases and at J to 8 bases, leaving 9 bases not matched to a gene. Germline lookup yields CDR1 WSHSY and CDR2 SAAADI. The CDR3 sequence is 13 residues long. CDR3 amino acids: CASSPRQGDGYTF. For the CDR3, the DNA is TGCGCCAGCAGCCCTCGACAGGGCGACGGCTACACCTTC.

J is TRBJ2-1 and V is TRBV12-5; unclear D gene. Trimming removed 1 base at V and 2 bases at J, with 24 bases between. In germline, CDR1 is LGHNT, CDR2 FRNRAP. The CDR3 loop spans 20 amino acids. For the CDR3, the DNA is TGTGCTAGTGGTTTGGCGGGCTTTGCCTTGGCAGACTCTACCTACAATGAGCAGTTCTTC. As protein: CASGLAGFALADSTYNEQFF.

This clone was detected only once. The rearrangement joins TRBV6-1 to TRBJ2-7; the D gene could be TRBD1 or TRBD2 (5 bases each). Germline CDR1 reads MNHNS; CDR2 reads SASEGT. The V end lost 3 bases, the J end lost 3 bases, and 12 bases lay between the germline ends. This CDR3 contains 14 residues. This CDR3 reads CASSDRDRLYEQYF. In nucleotides, the CDR3 is TGTGCCAGCAGTGACCGGGACCGGCTCTACGAGCAGTACTTC.

The rearrangement joins TRBV19 to TRBJ1-1; D not certain. Trimming pared 0 bases from V and 2 bases from J, leaving 10 bases between. The germline V gene encodes CDR1 LNHDA and CDR2 SQIVND (reference sequence). The CDR3 sequence is 15 residues long. In DNA, the CDR3 is TGTGCCAGTAGTATAGAACGGAAGGGTAACACTGAAGCTTTCTTT. This gives the protein CASSIERKGNTEAFF.

The rearrangement links TRBV9 to TRBJ1-1; D not certain. Germline CDR1 is SGDLS and CDR2 is YYNGEE. V dropped 4 bases and J dropped 3 bases, with 16 bases sitting between them. CDR3 length: 15 residues. For the CDR3, the DNA is TGTGCCAGCAGCCCCCACTTAGGCAGCTACACTGAAGCTTTCTTT. Translating gives CASSPHLGSYTEAFF.

The chain combines TRBV5-1 with TRBJ1-1, with TRBD1 matching 10 bases. In germline, CDR1 is SGHRS, CDR2 YFSETQ. The CDR3 length is 13 residues. Germline trimming cut 4 bases from V and 7 bases from J; bases unmatched to any gene: 4. The DNA of the CDR3 is TGCGCCAGCAGCCCGGGGACAGGGGTTGAAGCTTTCTTT. As protein: CASSPGTGVEAFF.

This chain connects TRBV18 to TRBJ1-2; D is unresolved. Trimming cost V 3 bases and J 7 bases, with 15 bases left between them. This CDR3 has 14 amino acids. Germline CDR1 KGHSH, CDR2 LQKENI. The CDR3 sequence: CASSPSAITGGYTF. The CDR3 DNA reads as TGTGCCAGCTCACCGTCGGCCATCACGGGTGGCTACACCTTC.

The chain carries TRBV20-1 and TRBJ1-2; D gene unclear. Germline V gene data show CDR1 as DFQATT and CDR2 as SNEGSKA (reference sequence). Trimming removed 8 bases from V and 3 bases from J, with 10 bases in between. The CDR3 totals 11 residues. CDR3 in amino acids: CSSKGHYGYTF. The CDR3 nucleotides read TGCAGTTCCAAGGGTCACTATGGCTACACCTTC.

This rearrangement joins TRBV11-2 to TRBJ1-3; D not resolved. Per germline, CDR1 SGHAT and CDR2 FQNNGV. The germline V and J ends were trimmed by 4 bases and 8 bases, with 12 bases remaining between them. The CDR3 contains 13 residues. CDR3 sequence (DNA): TGTGCCAGCAGCTCAGTGACGGCGGACACCATATATTTT. It is translated as CASSSVTADTIYF.

The chain joins TRBV13 to TRBJ2-1, with TRBD2 matching over 10 bases. Germline trimming cut 7 bases from V and 4 bases from J; bases unmatched to any gene: 10. The CDR3 is made up of 16 amino acids. Germline assignment: CDR1 PRHDT and CDR2 FYEKMQ (reference sequence). CDR3 region: CASTQGLAGEYNEQFF. For the CDR3, the DNA is TGTGCCAGCACCCAGGGGCTAGCGGGGGAATACAATGAGCAGTTCTTC.

The rearrangement uses TRBV18 and TRBJ2-7, with TRBD2 as a possible D gene (5 bases). The V gene lost 3 bases and the J gene lost 2 bases, with 14 bases spanning the gap. There are 15 residues in the CDR3. The germline CDR1 and CDR2 sequences are KGHSH and LQKENI. CDR3 in DNA: TGTGCCAGCTCACCCCCCTTTGAGGGCGCCTACGAGCAGTACTTC. It encodes CASSPPFEGAYEQYF.

This clone came up once. J is TRBJ1-1 and V is TRBV6-6; tentatively, D is TRBD1 (6 bases). Per germline, CDR1 MNHNY and CDR2 SVGAGI (reference sequence). The V end lost 2 bases, the J end lost 3 bases, and 10 bases lay between the germline ends. CDR3 size: 14 residues. CDR3 sequence: CASSYTGYYTEAFF. The CDR3 DNA follows: TGTGCCAGCAGTTACACAGGGTACTACACTGAAGCTTTCTTT.

The table lists this clone with a few counts. V is TRBV29-1 and J is TRBJ1-5; D is unresolved. V lost 6 bases to trimming and J lost 0 bases, with 9 bases between them. Looked up from germline, CDR1 is SQVTM and CDR2 is ANQGSEA. This CDR3 has 13 amino acids. The CDR3 nucleotides read TGCAGCGTAAGGGAGAATAGCAATCAGCCCCAGCATTTT. Its protein is CSVRENSNQPQHF.

This chain links TRBV28 with TRBJ1-2; D call uncertain. This CDR3 contains 14 residues. Trimming took 3 bases from V and 5 from J, leaving 13 bases between them. CDR1 MDHEN and CDR2 SYDVKM come from the germline V gene. CDR3 protein: CASSFRGSGYGYTF. Written as DNA, the CDR3 is TGTGCCAGCAGTTTCCGGGGTTCGGGGTATGGCTACACCTTC.

The V gene is TRBV5-1, the J gene TRBJ2-4, with 9 bases aligning to TRBD2. The CDR3 is made up of 18 amino acids. With 2 bases clipped from V and 0 bases from J, the junction kept 9 bases outside the gene matches. Germline loops: CDR1 SGHRS, CDR2 YFSETQ. Here the CDR3 reads CASSFGSGGMLAKNIQYF. The DNA for the CDR3 is TGCGCCAGCAGCTTCGGCAGCGGGGGGATGCTAGCCAAAAACATTCAGTACTTC.

This clone showed up just a few times. V and J are TRBV5-1 and TRBJ1-3, with TRBD1 matching 9 bases. Trimming took 4 bases from V and 0 from J; bases not matched to a gene: 11. The CDR3 loop spans 18 amino acids. Germline CDR1 reads SGHRS; CDR2 reads YFSETQ. The CDR3 DNA sequence: TGCGCCAGCAGCGAACTCGGGACAGGGACCTACTCTGGAAACACCATATATTTT. Residues: CASSELGTGTYSGNTIYF.